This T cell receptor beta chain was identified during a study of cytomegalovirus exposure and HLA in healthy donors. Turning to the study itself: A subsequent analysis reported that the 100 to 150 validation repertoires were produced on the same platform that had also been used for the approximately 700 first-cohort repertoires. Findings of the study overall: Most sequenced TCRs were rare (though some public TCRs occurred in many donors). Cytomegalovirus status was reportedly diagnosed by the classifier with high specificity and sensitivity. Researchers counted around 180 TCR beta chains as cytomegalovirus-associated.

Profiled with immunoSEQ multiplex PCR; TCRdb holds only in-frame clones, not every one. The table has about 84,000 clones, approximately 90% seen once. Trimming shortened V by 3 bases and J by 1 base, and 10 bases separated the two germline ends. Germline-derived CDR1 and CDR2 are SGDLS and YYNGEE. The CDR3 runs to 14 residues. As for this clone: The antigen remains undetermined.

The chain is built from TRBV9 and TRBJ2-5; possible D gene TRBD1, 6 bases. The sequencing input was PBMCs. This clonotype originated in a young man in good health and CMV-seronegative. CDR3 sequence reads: CASSASDSQETQYF. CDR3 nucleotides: TGTGCCAGCAGCGCCTCGGACAGCCAAGAGACCCAGTACTTC.